This is a list of T cell receptor beta chains from one sample in a study of CD8+ T cells in alopecia areata. Assay: immunoSEQ multiplex PCR; the TCRdb copy retains only in-frame clones and omits some. The sample yields 270,000 or so clones, roughly 64% seen once. Specimen: CD4+ T cells sorted from blood, collected at week 24, from a patient treated with tofacitinib. The origin of the receptors is a human donor with alopecia areata. CDR3s include the opening cysteine and the closing phenylalanine or tryptophan. D genes are given only for firm matches. Clone size appears in some rows only: once, few, many, or a class for an expanded clone.

.,TRBV20-1,.,TRBJ2-3,CSAWEIDTQYF,TGCAGTGCTTGGGAAATAGATACGCAGTATTTT
TRBD1,TRBV2,.,TRBJ1-6,CATRSRTGDNSPLHF,TGTGCCACCCGGTCCCGGACAGGGGATAATTCACCCCTCCACTTT
TRBD2,TRBV30,.,TRBJ2-5,CARTSGDQETQYF,TGTGCCCGGACTAGCGGGGACCAAGAGACCCAGTACTTC
TRBD1,TRBV18,.,TRBJ2-7,CASSPQTGSGHEQYF,TGTGCCAGCTCACCACAGACAGGGTCTGGCCACGAGCAGTACTTC
TRBD1,TRBV4-2,.,TRBJ2-3,CASSQDGQGTPSEQYF,TGTGCCAGCAGCCAAGATGGACAGGGGACCCCCTCCGAGCAGTATTTT
.,TRBV14,.,TRBJ1-2,CASSLQINYGYTF,TGTGCCAGCAGCCTACAGATTAACTATGGCTACACCTTC
TRBD2,TRBV29-1,.,TRBJ2-7,CSVVAPVGGGYEQYF,TGCAGCGTTGTAGCCCCCGTCGGGGGGGGTTACGAGCAGTACTTC
TRBD1,TRBV7-2,.,TRBJ1-5,CASSPRGATGGRQPQHF,TGTGCCAGCAGCCCGCGGGGGGCGACAGGGGGCCGTCAGCCCCAGCATTTT
.,TRBV6-5,once,TRBJ1-2,CASSTIEGGYTF,TGTGCCAGCAGTACGATAGAGGGGGGCTACACCTTC
.,TRBV28,.,TRBJ1-5,CASSLRQVGQPQHF,TGTGCCAGCAGTTTACGACAGGTGGGTCAGCCCCAGCATTTT
.,TRBV6-1,.,TRBJ2-5,CGTRLQETQYF,TGTGGGACACGACTTCAAGAGACCCAGTACTTC
.,TRBV4-3,.,TRBJ2-7,CASSQELSGRGPYEQYF,TGCGCCAGCAGCCAAGAACTATCAGGGCGAGGACCCTACGAGCAGTACTTC
TRBD1,TRBV27,.,TRBJ2-1,CASSLRQGHNEQFF,TGTGCCAGCAGTTTAAGACAGGGGCACAATGAGCAGTTCTTC
.,TRBV30,.,TRBJ1-6,CAWNTGASIVSPLHF,TGTGCCTGGAACACCGGGGCTTCAATTGTCTCACCCCTCCACTTT
TRBD1,TRBV30,.,TRBJ2-3,CAWSVGQGADTQYF,TGTGCCTGGAGTGTGGGTCAGGGGGCAGATACGCAGTATTTT
.,TRBV6-5,once,TRBJ1-6,CASRRGRNNSPLHF,TGTGCCAGCAGGCGGGGGCGGAACAATTCACCCCTCCACTTT